A selection of T cell receptor beta chains follows, all from one sample in a study of breast tumors, draining lymph nodes, adjacent tissues. TCRdb reanalysed the multiplex PCR reads using MiXCR and keeps one entry per CDR3 protein. The repertoire holds more than 80,000 distinct CDR3 sequences, with about 29% as singletons. The source material was axillary lymph node tissue. These receptors were taken from a female donor with breast cancer. Some clones in this sample may be carry-over from other donors' samples. Both conserved end residues are part of each CDR3. A D gene is named only where the DNA matches it firmly. Only part of the rows carry a size: once, few, many, or a class if the clone is expanded.

clone size	V gene	D gene	J gene	CDR3 protein	CDR3 DNA
many	TRBV5-1	TRBD1	TRBJ1-6	CASSLAEKGTGAAQTLHF	TGCGCCAGCAGCTTGGCCGAAAAGGGGACAGGGGCAGCTCAGACCCTCCACTTT
NA	TRBV7-8	TRBD2	TRBJ2-3	CASSIAGGKDTQYF	TGTGCCAGCAGTATAGCGGGGGGTAAGGATACGCAGTATTTT
many	TRBV6-2/TRBV6-3	NA	TRBJ1-5	CASSYSKRNQPQHF	TGTGCCAGCAGTTACTCGAAGAGAAATCAGCCCCAGCATTTT
NA	TRBV20-1	NA	TRBJ2-5	CSADGTQGTQYF	TGCAGTGCTGACGGGACACAGGGGACCCAGTACTTC
NA	TRBV6-1	NA	TRBJ1-5	CASSEAWGNQPQHF	TGTGCCAGCAGTGAAGCATGGGGCAATCAGCCCCAGCATTTT
few	TRBV20-1	NA	TRBJ1-6	CSARVSGGSPLHF	TGCAGTGCTAGAGTCTCGGGTGGCTCACCCCTCCACTTT
NA	TRBV6-6	NA	TRBJ1-5	CASSSGQPQHF	TGTGCCAGCAGTTCGGGTCAGCCCCAGCATTTT
many	TRBV20-1	NA	TRBJ2-7	CSARDLGRSYEQYF	TGCAGTGCTAGAGATCTTGGCAGATCCTACGAGCAGTACTTC
many	TRBV20-1	NA	TRBJ2-1	CSAAGTTPAHRNEQFF	TGCAGTGCTGCCGGCACTACTCCAGCGCACCGCAATGAGCAGTTCTTC
many	TRBV7-9	NA	TRBJ2-7	CASSSSTSPYEQYF	TGTGCCAGCAGCTCAAGTACTAGCCCCTACGAGCAGTACTTC
NA	TRBV18	TRBD2	TRBJ2-1	CASSPPTSGDYNEQFF	TGTGCCAGCTCACCACCAACTAGCGGCGATTACAATGAGCAGTTCTTC
NA	TRBV7-3	TRBD2	TRBJ2-3	CASSEGSSGGPTDPQYF	TGTGCCAGCAGTGAAGGAAGTAGCGGGGGGCCCACAGATCCGCAGTATTTT
NA	TRBV7-9	NA	TRBJ2-3	CAGSLQPVLSTDTQYF	TGTGCCGGCAGCTTACAACCCGTCCTTAGCACAGATACGCAGTATTTT